This T cell receptor beta chain was identified during a study of blood T cell repertoires in COVID-19. As for the study in general: Acute and convalescent COVID-19 samples came from the United States, Italy and Spain. PBMCs, B-cell-depleted T cells, or T cells provided the cDNA or gDNA that made up the material.

Authors' processing steps: Using reference gene primer amplification, nucleated cell counts were estimated. Profiled with immunoSEQ multiplex PCR; TCRdb holds only in-frame clones, not every one. The DNA was the basis for D and trimming; V, J and clone size are from that table. The sample yields 350,000 to 450,000 clones, around 84% seen once. Germline V lookup: CDR1 KGHSH, CDR2 LQKENI. V shed 3 bases and J 5 bases; nucleotides not matched to a gene: 20. This CDR3 spans 20 amino acids. Sequenced sample: peripheral blood. This chain connects TRBV18 to TRBJ1-4; 8 nucleotides match TRBD1. The clonotype originates from a woman aged 18-29 years with acute or convalescent COVID-19. DNA for the CDR3: TGTGCCAGCTCACCGACGACAGGGGTTGGCTTTTCGGACGGGAATGAAAAACTGTTTTTT. It yields the protein CASSPTTGVGFSDGNEKLFF.